The present T cell receptor beta chain was sequenced within a study of cytomegalovirus exposure and HLA in healthy donors. PCR involved 60 Vbeta and 13 Jbeta primers. Only in-frame clones appear in the TCRdb table, and some are missing; sequencing was by immunoSEQ multiplex PCR. The sample lists about 100,000 clones; around 74% were seen once. Regarding the study as a whole: The likely explanation for a cluster of highly shared sequence variants was sequencing artifact. Associated with cytomegalovirus, according to the listing, were fewer than 200 TCR beta chains.

The CDR3 totals 16 residues. Of note for this clone: Its antigen is still unknown.

The chain combines TRBV21-1 with TRBJ1-1; the table's D call TRBD1 went unverified against the DNA. TRBV21-1 is described as a pseudogene. This receptor was obtained from an older woman in good health and CMV-seropositive. The specimen was PBMCs. The CDR3 DNA is TGTGCCAGCAGCTCCCGGAAGGGCAGGGGGTGCACTGAAGCTTTCTTT. This encodes CASSSRKGRGCTEAFF.